A single sample is the source of the 22 T cell receptor beta chains below, sequenced in a study of identical twins. A single record per CDR3 protein comes from TCRdb applying MiXCR to the 5' RACE reads. The repertoire holds about 890,000 distinct CDR3 sequences, with 9% to 15% as singletons. Separately, the same data were catalogued under a study of yellow fever vaccine responses in identical twins.

The sequenced sample consisted of PBMCs. All receptors derive from a woman between 18 and 29 years old in good health.

This clonotype was seen ten or more times. The chain employs TRBV4-2 and TRBJ2-3, with 7 nucleotides matching TRBD1. Germline V gene sequence: CDR1 LGHNA, CDR2 YNFKEQ. CDR3 length equals 14 residues. V shed 4 bases and J 2 bases; nucleotides not matched to a gene: 3. CDR3 in DNA: TGTGCCAGCAGCCGGACAGGTCTCACAGATACGCAGTATTTT. The encoded protein is CASSRTGLTDTQYF.

The chain has TRBV5-1 and TRBJ2-5; 9 bases line up with TRBD1. Germline CDR1 SGHRS, CDR2 YFSETQ. V lost 1 base to trimming and J lost 4 bases; unmatched junction nucleotides: 11. The CDR3 has 17 amino acids. The CDR3 DNA reads TGCGCCAGCAGCTTGAGGACAGGGGCCCTTCGGGGAGAGACCCAGTACTTC. This gives the protein CASSLRTGALRGETQYF.

This clonotype was counted a few times. The chain joins TRBV12-3 or TRBV12-4 to TRBJ2-3; possible D gene TRBD2, 6 bases. V lost 2 bases to trimming and J lost 6 bases, with 12 bases between them. The CDR3 covers 14 residues. DNA for the CDR3: TGTGCCAGCAGTTTACGGAGGGAAGGGGATACGCAGTATTTT. Translated: CASSLRREGDTQYF.

The table lists this clonotype with many counts. The chain joins TRBV20-1 to TRBJ2-5; 7 bases align to TRBD2. The CDR3 has 12 residues. Germline V gives CDR1 DFQATT, CDR2 SNEGSKA (reference sequence). The junction had 4 bases not matched to a gene; V was cut back by 2 bases and J by 7 bases. CDR3 loop: CSARFPGGTQYF. The CDR3 bases are TGCAGTGCTAGATTTCCGGGAGGGACCCAGTACTTC.

This clonotype was seen at least ten times. The chain combines TRBV12-3 or TRBV12-4 with TRBJ2-4; D is possibly TRBD1 or TRBD2 (6 bases each). V dropped 6 bases and J dropped 2 bases, with 14 bases sitting between them. The CDR3 runs to 15 residues. The CDR3 loop reads CASSSQGRTKNIQYF. CDR3 coding DNA: TGTGCCAGCAGCTCTCAGGGGAGGACCAAAAACATTCAGTACTTC.

This clonotype was seen many times. The chain joins TRBV20-1 to TRBJ1-5; TRBD1 might be the D (5 bases). The CDR3 consists of 14 residues. Germline CDR1 reads DFQATT; CDR2 reads SNEGSKA (reference sequence). Trimming stripped 1 base from V and 3 bases from J, with 10 bases between. The CDR3 coding sequence is TGCAGTGCTAGAGGGGTAGGGGTCAATCAGCCCCAGCATTTT. Its translation is CSARGVGVNQPQHF.

The chain links TRBV5-5 to TRBJ1-6, with D unresolved. The CDR3 spans 14 residues. Deletions cut 3 bases from V and 7 bases from J, with 11 bases between. Germline loops: CDR1 SGHKS, CDR2 YYEKEE (reference sequence). The CDR3 region has the DNA TGTGCCAGCAGCTACAGTGACGGGAATTCACCCCTCCACTTT. Translating it yields CASSYSDGNSPLHF.

This clonotype showed up just a few times. The chain joins TRBV27 to TRBJ2-6; TRBD1 agrees at 7 bases. J gave up 0 bases and V 4 bases, and 6 bases lay outside the gene matches. CDR1 is MNHEY, CDR2 SMNVEV, per germline (reference sequence). The CDR3 spans 17 residues. CDR3 residues: CASSWDRTSSGANVLTF. The CDR3, as DNA: TGTGCCAGCAGTTGGGACAGAACTAGCTCTGGGGCCAACGTCCTGACTTTC.

There are many counts of this clonotype. The junction differs from germline at one of its ends, possibly a read error. This rearrangement joins TRBV5-1 to TRBJ2-1, with 11 bases that match TRBD2. The CDR3 runs 15 residues. Germline lookup yields CDR1 SGHRS and CDR2 YFSETQ. DNA of the CDR3: TGTGCCAGCAGCCTTAGCGGGGGGGCGTACAATGAGCAGTTCTTC. It yields the protein CASSLSGGAYNEQFF.

This clonotype was seen more than once but under ten times. The chain uses TRBV3-1 and TRBJ1-1; D ambiguous. This CDR3 region has 11 residues. The germline gives CDR1 LGHDT, CDR2 YNNKEL (reference sequence). The ends were cut back, 3 bases at V and 8 bases at J, with 7 bases in the middle. The CDR3 here is CASSHLGEAFF. The CDR3 coding sequence is TGTGCCAGCAGCCACCTAGGCGAAGCTTTCTTT. Complete variable domain (other parts from reference TRBV3-1 and TRBJ1-1): DTAVSQTPKYLVTQMGNDKSIKCEQNLGHDTMYWYKQDSKKFLKIMFSYNNKELIINETVPNRFSPKSPDKAHLNLHINSLELGDSAVYFCASSHLGEAFFGQGTRLTVV.

This clonotype was picked up many times. The gene calls are TRBV10-3 and TRBJ2-1; unclear D gene. Germline V gives CDR1 ENHRY, CDR2 SYGVKD. Trimming took 8 bases from V and 1 from J, leaving 15 bases between them. The CDR3 covers 15 residues. This chain's CDR3 is CAIQERGESYNEQFF. The CDR3 DNA follows: TGTGCCATCCAAGAACGCGGAGAGTCCTACAATGAGCAGTTCTTC.

The chain couples TRBV18 to TRBJ1-2; D perhaps matches TRBD1 (5 bases). Trimming took 2 bases from V and 5 from J, leaving 15 bases between them. CDR3 length: 15 residues. Germline CDR1 reads KGHSH; CDR2 reads LQKENI. The CDR3: CASSPGSDSRYGYTF. In DNA, the CDR3 is TGTGCCAGCTCACCAGGTTCAGACAGCCGGTATGGCTACACCTTC.

The chain recombines TRBV20-1 with TRBJ1-2; no reliable D call. The germline V and J ends were trimmed by 0 bases and 2 bases, with 10 bases remaining between them. CDR1 and CDR2 from the germline V gene are DFQATT and SNEGSKA (reference sequence). This CDR3 is 14 amino acids long. The CDR3 coding sequence is TGCAGTGCTAGAGATTTTGGGCAGAACTATGGCTACACCTTC. Amino acid sequence: CSARDFGQNYGYTF.

This clonotype was seen more than once but under ten times. V and J are TRBV7-9 and TRBJ2-3, with 13 nucleotides matching TRBD2. The V segment lost 5 bases and the J segment 5 bases; nucleotides outside the gene matches: 7. The CDR3 consists of 16 residues. Germline loops: CDR1 SEHNR, CDR2 FQNEAQ (reference sequence). CDR3 amino acids: CASSHGLAGDRDTQYF. The CDR3 bases are TGTGCCAGCAGCCACGGACTAGCGGGGGATAGAGATACGCAGTATTTT.

This clonotype was detected a few times. V gene TRBV10-3 combines with J gene TRBJ2-7, with D perhaps TRBD1 (5 bases). This CDR3 comprises 13 residues. V lost 3 bases, J lost 1 base, and 7 bases lay in between. Germline V lookup: CDR1 ENHRY, CDR2 SYGVKD. The CDR3 DNA follows: TGTGCCATCAGTGATAGACAGTCCTACGAGCAGTACTTC. Its protein is CAISDRQSYEQYF.

The rearrangement links TRBV6-2 or TRBV6-3 to TRBJ2-4; D remains unclear. The V gene's germline CDR1 is MNHEY and CDR2 SVGEGT. Trimming took off 1 base at V and 9 bases at J, with 13 bases between the two ends. The CDR3 loop spans 14 amino acids. CDR3 protein: CASSYYSLTGIQYF. CDR3 sequence (DNA): TGTGCCAGCAGTTACTACAGCCTGACTGGCATTCAGTACTTC.

With respect to this clonotype: One end of the junction is discordant with germline, which a read error may explain. The chain has TRBV5-1 and TRBJ2-1, with 13 bases lining up with TRBD2. Looked up from germline, CDR1 is SGHRS and CDR2 is YFSETQ. The CDR3 loop spans 15 amino acids. CDR3 in DNA: TGCGCCAGCAGCTCAGGGACTAGCGGGGACAATGAGCAGCTCTTC. This codes for CASSSGTSGDNEQLF.

The gene calls are TRBV5-1 and TRBJ2-3; D not certain. From germline, CDR1 is SGHRS and CDR2 YFSETQ. V shed 0 bases and J shed 9 bases, with 11 bases lying between them. This CDR3 comprises 13 residues. CDR3 bases: TGCGCCAGCAGCTTGGCCTCCATCAGCACGCAGTATTTT. It is translated as CASSLASISTQYF.

This clonotype came up a few times. The rearrangement joins TRBV11-1 to TRBJ2-1; TRBD1 agrees at 7 bases. The CDR3 has 18 amino acids. With 4 bases clipped from V and 0 bases from J, the junction kept 12 bases outside the gene matches. Per germline, CDR1 SGHAT and CDR2 FQDESV (reference sequence). The CDR3 nucleotides read TGTGCCAGCAGCTCTCTAGGATCGACAGGGAGCTCCTACAATGAGCAGTTCTTC. This encodes CASSSLGSTGSSYNEQFF.

The rearrangement uses TRBV12-3 or TRBV12-4 and TRBJ1-2; no clear D. The V and J ends lost 7 bases and 3 bases respectively, with 15 bases between them. The CDR3 is 14 amino acids. The CDR3 region has the DNA TGTGCCAGCACCGGCCTCAGTTGGGACTATGGCTACACCTTC. It encodes CASTGLSWDYGYTF.

This clonotype came up many times. V usage is TRBV7-9 and J usage is TRBJ2-7; D is ambiguous. This CDR3 region has 11 residues. With 5 bases removed from V and 5 bases from J, the gap between germline ends came to 7 bases. Germline CDR1 SEHNR, CDR2 FQNEAQ (reference sequence). As DNA, the CDR3 is TGTGCCAGCAGCGTTATCCACGAGCAGTACTTC. Translated, it gives CASSVIHEQYF. The variable domain in full, completed from reference TRBV7-9 and TRBJ2-7, reads DTGVSQNPRHKITKRGQNVTFRCDPISEHNRLYWYRQTLGQGPEFLTYFQNEAQLEKSRLLSDRFSAERPKGSFSTLEIQRTEQGDSAMYLCASSVIHEQYFGPGTRLTVT.

The J gene is TRBJ2-1, the V gene TRBV19; a possible D gene is TRBD1 (5 bases). The germline V gene has CDR1 LNHDA and CDR2 SQIVND (reference sequence). This CDR3 has 14 amino acids. The V end lost 5 bases, the J end lost 5 bases, and 13 bases lay between the germline ends. The CDR3 sequence is CASSHTGTHNEQFF. The CDR3 region has the DNA TGTGCCAGTAGTCACACAGGCACCCACAATGAGCAGTTCTTC.